These 7 T cell receptor beta chains came from one sample sequenced in a study of Ad26.COV2.S vaccination and SARS-CoV-2 variants. Clones were sequenced by immunoSEQ multiplex PCR, and TCRdb holds only the in-frame ones, with some missing. Here the sample spans under 500,000 clones, 80% to 95% being singletons. Treatment noted: some 19 received Ad26.COV2.S at low or high dose, single or two shots; a few received placebo; per-sample allocation not given. Samples analyzed were those drawn on day 63 after the first vaccine or placebo injection. The sequencing used peripheral blood, collected in a trial of Ad26.COV2.S vaccine versus placebo. The origin of the receptors is a person aged 18-60 years who received the Ad26.COV2.S COVID-19 vaccine or a placebo.

The chain combines TRBV7-2 with TRBJ1-1, with 11 bases matching TRBD1. Germline V gives CDR1 SGHTA, CDR2 FQGNSA. The CDR3 spans 14 residues. Trimming at V came to 5 bases and at J to 7 bases, leaving 6 bases not matched to a gene. CDR3 nucleotide sequence: TGTGCCAGCAGCACGGACAGGGGGCCGGATGAAGCTTTCTTT. Translation gives CASSTDRGPDEAFF.

The CDR3 DNA reads as TGTGCCAGCAGCTTAGCTGTAGGACGGGGGCAGTTCTTC. Protein: CASSLAVGRGQFF. The chain carries TRBV7-9 and TRBJ2-1; the D gene is possibly TRBD2 (5 bases). Between the trimmed V and J ends, which lost 0 bases and 12 bases, there was a span of 12 bases. Germline values: CDR1 SEHNR, CDR2 FQNEAQ (reference sequence). This CDR3 has 13 amino acids.

V is TRBV30 and J is TRBJ2-7; TRBD2 agrees at 10 bases. This CDR3 spans 16 amino acids. V lost 3 bases to trimming and J lost 4 bases; unmatched junction nucleotides: 12. Germline V lookup: CDR1 GTSNPN, CDR2 SVGIG (reference sequence). In DNA, the CDR3 is TGTGCCTGGAGGGGCGGATCTAGCGGGGGAGTATACGAGCAGTACTTC. Translated: CAWRGGSSGGVYEQYF.

The chain employs TRBV27 and TRBJ1-2; the match to TRBD1 covers 7 bases. In germline, CDR1 is MNHEY, CDR2 SMNVEV (reference sequence). The CDR3 sequence is 16 residues long. Trimming cost V 6 bases and J 8 bases; bases outside gene matches: 18. CDR3 sequence (DNA): TGTGCCAGCAGGAGAGACAGGGTTCCGTCCGTTAGCGGCTACACCTTC. It specifies CASRRDRVPSVSGYTF.

This chain joins TRBV7-2 and TRBJ2-5; D is perhaps TRBD1 (6 bases). In germline, CDR1 is SGHTA, CDR2 FQGNSA. The germline V and J ends were trimmed by 5 bases and 4 bases, with 17 bases remaining between them. The CDR3 covers 15 residues. The CDR3 spells CASSAQTGLGETQYF. CDR3 coding DNA: TGTGCCAGCAGCGCACAAACAGGGTTGGGAGAGACCCAGTACTTC. Full variable domain (missing parts from reference TRBV7-2 and TRBJ2-5): GAGVSQSPSNKVTEKGKDVELRCDPISGHTALYWYRQSLGQGLEFLIYFQGNSAPDKSGLPSDRFSAERTGGSVSTLTIQRTQQEDSAVYLCASSAQTGLGETQYFGPGTRLLVL.

The count of this clone is one. This sequence joins TRBV7-8 and TRBJ1-2; D not certain. The CDR3 is 15 amino acids. Germline V lookup: CDR1 SGHVS, CDR2 FQNEAQ. V was pared by 5 bases and J by 4 bases, with 17 bases between. The CDR3 is CASSRARSGPYGYTF. CDR3 sequence (DNA): TGTGCCAGCAGCCGAGCCAGGTCAGGTCCCTATGGCTACACCTTC. Using reference TRBV7-8 and TRBJ1-2 for the parts outside the CDR3, the full variable domain is GAGVSQSPRYKVAKRGQDVALRCDPISGHVSLFWYQQALGQGPEFLTYFQNEAQLDKSGLPSDRFFAERPEGSVSTLKIQRTQQEDSAVYLCASSRARSGPYGYTFGSGTRLTVV.

The V and J genes are TRBV18 and TRBJ1-1; no definite D call. CDR1 is KGHSH and CDR2 is LQKENI in the germline V gene. This CDR3 spans 13 amino acids. Trimming took off 3 bases at V and 4 bases at J, with 9 bases between the two ends. CDR3 sequence: CASSPNEGTEAFF. CDR3 DNA sequence: TGTGCCAGCTCACCCAATGAGGGCACTGAAGCTTTCTTT.